This T cell receptor beta chain was captured by sequencing in a study of radiotherapy plus CTLA-4 blockade in lung cancer. Study at large: Disease control was achieved by over 30% of patients, and objective responses by around 17%.

Turning to this clone: Its antigen is unidentified.

TCRdb's copy holds only in-frame clones and misses some; the assay was immunoSEQ multiplex PCR. The table has around 130,000 clones, over 80% seen once; the top ten hold 6.9%. Study observations and caveats: TCR clones originating in tumors grew in number in blood after radiotherapy plus ipilimumab.

V was trimmed by 0 bases and J by 1 base, leaving 16 bases between them. The CDR3 has 17 amino acids. Germline V CDR1 and CDR2: SGHRS, YFSETQ. The TCR sequence derives from a human donor with non-small cell lung cancer that progressed on radiotherapy plus ipilimumab. The chain recombines TRBV5-1 with TRBJ1-2; a possible D gene is TRBD1 (6 bases). Sequencing used peripheral blood, obtained from a patient treated with radiotherapy plus ipilimumab. Written as DNA, the CDR3 is TGCGCCAGCAGCTTGGGATCTCCCGAAGGGGGTAACTATGGCTACACCTTC. This translates into CASSLGSPEGGNYGYTF.